Each of the 10 T cell receptor beta chains below was sequenced from the same sample in a study of OX40 agonist ivuxolimab in advanced cancers. Profiling relied on immunoSEQ multiplex PCR, and the TCRdb table lists in-frame clones only, not all of them. This table holds 15,000 to 20,000 clones, about 90% found once. The sequencing here drew on CD4+ or CD8+ T cells sorted from blood, taken in a trial of the OX40 agonist ivuxolimab. These receptors all stem from an adult with an advanced solid tumor such as melanoma, head and neck, liver or kidney cancer.

This sequence joins TRBV7-3 and TRBJ2-3, with unresolved D. V gave up 4 bases and J gave up 2 bases, with 10 bases separating them. The CDR3 runs to 14 residues. The germline V gene encodes CDR1 SGHTA and CDR2 FQGTGA. CDR3 amino acids: CASSSPDLTDTQYF. The CDR3 nucleotides are TGTGCCAGCAGCTCACCAGACCTCACAGATACGCAGTATTTT.

CDR3: CASSLYSAVSSTDTQYF. The CDR3 DNA is TGTGCCAGCAGTCTCTACTCTGCTGTATCTAGCACAGATACGCAGTATTTT. The chain employs TRBV27 and TRBJ2-3; unclear D gene. Germline CDR1 and CDR2: MNHEY and SMNVEV (reference sequence). Trimming stripped 5 bases from V and 0 bases from J, with 18 bases between. This CDR3 spans 17 amino acids.

The chain joins TRBV27 to TRBJ1-2, with D maybe TRBD1 (6 bases). Germline assignment: CDR1 MNHEY and CDR2 SMNVEV (reference sequence). The V end lost 5 bases, the J end lost 4 bases, and 11 bases lay between the germline ends. The CDR3 is made up of 13 amino acids. CDR3 sequence reads: CASSLRQAYGYTF. The CDR3 DNA sequence: TGTGCCAGCAGTCTGAGACAGGCCTATGGCTACACCTTC.

The chain combines TRBV2 with TRBJ2-6; 8 bases map to TRBD1. This CDR3 contains 17 residues. The V and J ends lost 3 bases and 2 bases, in that order; junction bases with no gene match: 6. Germline V lookup: CDR1 SNHLY, CDR2 FYNNEI. The CDR3 loop reads CASSEDRDRTGANVLTF. CDR3 coding DNA: TGTGCCAGCAGTGAGGACAGGGATCGTACTGGGGCCAACGTCCTGACTTTC.

The chain links TRBV5-4 to TRBJ1-5; D gene unclear. Trimming stripped 2 bases from V and 2 bases from J, with 5 bases between. The germline V gene encodes CDR1 SGHNT and CDR2 YYREEE (reference sequence). The CDR3 is 13 residues long. The CDR3 coding sequence is TGTGCCAGCAGCTTCTGGGGCAATCAGCCCCAGCATTTT. This sequence encodes CASSFWGNQPQHF. The full variable domain, rest sourced from reference TRBV5-4 and TRBJ1-5, is ETGVTQSPTHLIKTRGQQVTLRCSSQSGHNTVSWYQQALGQGPQFIFQYYREEENGRGNFPPRFSGLQFPNYSSELNVNALELDDSALYLCASSFWGNQPQHFGDGTRLSIL.

The chain couples TRBV5-6 to TRBJ1-4; tentatively, D is TRBD1 (5 bases). Trimming took 7 bases from V and 0 from J, leaving 19 bases between them. The CDR3 extends over 17 amino acids. CDR1 SGHDT and CDR2 YYEEEE come from the germline V gene. The CDR3 nucleotides are TGTGCCAGCGGGCCTTTGAGGGGAGAGGCAACTAATGAAAAACTGTTTTTT. It yields the protein CASGPLRGEATNEKLFF.

The V call is TRBV11-2, the J call TRBJ1-4; D not resolved. V dropped 2 bases and J dropped 5 bases, with 12 bases sitting between them. Germline V CDR1 and CDR2: SGHAT, FQNNGV. This CDR3 region has 15 residues. The CDR3 bases are TGTGCCAGCAGCTTATATCTTACCCCCAATGAAAAACTGTTTTTT. It specifies CASSLYLTPNEKLFF.

This chain links TRBV9 with TRBJ1-1; 7 bases agree with TRBD1. Germline assignment: CDR1 SGDLS and CDR2 YYNGEE. With V trimmed by 3 bases and J by 0 bases, 8 bases remained unmatched. There are 16 residues in the CDR3. The CDR3 protein is CASSARQGGMNTEAFF. CDR3 DNA sequence: TGTGCCAGCAGCGCAAGACAGGGCGGAATGAACACTGAAGCTTTCTTT.

This clone was found once. The chain carries TRBV13 and TRBJ1-4, with TRBD1 matching 9 bases. The CDR3 loop spans 15 amino acids. J lost 8 bases, V lost 3 bases, and 7 bases had no gene match. CDR1 PRHDT and CDR2 FYEKMQ come from the germline V gene (reference sequence). CDR3 region: CASSFRTGDREKLFF. The CDR3 DNA is TGTGCCAGCAGCTTTCGGACAGGGGACAGGGAAAAACTGTTTTTT.

This chain connects TRBV7-9 to TRBJ2-7; perhaps D is TRBD1 or TRBD2 (5 bases each). The germline gives CDR1 SEHNR, CDR2 FQNEAQ (reference sequence). V lost 5 bases and J 2 bases, leaving 16 bases between the germline ends. This CDR3 has 15 amino acids. CDR3 sequence: CASSPPGPRPYEQYF. The CDR3 DNA reads TGTGCCAGCAGCCCGCCGGGGCCCCGCCCCTACGAGCAGTACTTC. Filled out from reference TRBV7-9 and TRBJ2-7, the complete variable domain reads DTGVSQNPRHKITKRGQNVTFRCDPISEHNRLYWYRQTLGQGPEFLTYFQNEAQLEKSRLLSDRFSAERPKGSFSTLEIQRTEQGDSAMYLCASSPPGPRPYEQYFGPGTRLTVT.